This T cell receptor beta chain derives from a study of human T cells and chemical hapten exposure. Study overall: Researchers reported sensitizing a roughly 2 cm by roughly 2 cm upper inner arm skin site with 2% DPC.

TCRdb passed the RACE reads through MiXCR, listing each CDR3 protein once. The sample records roughly 380,000 distinct CDR3 sequences, 5% to 6.5% being singletons. CDR1 and CDR2 from the germline V gene are KGHSY and FQNENV. V shed 4 bases and J shed 2 bases, with 9 bases lying between them. The CDR3 is made up of 14 amino acids. This sample's time point: pre-sensitization, week 0. Noted treatment: therapeutic diphenylcyclopropenone sensitization with weekly scalp DPC. Only a few counts were recorded for this clonotype. This TCR came from a woman in her forties or fifties with alopecia areata. Some clones in this sample may be carry-over from other donors' samples. This chain joins TRBV16 and TRBJ2-1; possibly TRBD2 for D (6 bases). The source material was whole blood, sampled in connection with sensitization to the hapten diphenylcyclopropenone (DPC). CDR3 residues: CASSPPGAYNEQFF. The CDR3 coding sequence is TGTGCCAGCAGCCCACCGGGGGCCTACAATGAGCAGTTCTTC.